The entry that follows covers one TCR beta chain sequence. Its target is unknown. CD45RO negativity and positive selection for CCR7 defined naive CD8 cells, a population that excluded terminally differentiated effector memory CD45RA+ cells. Every donor was a Caucasian adult from Nashville, Tennessee. At a deep level, the assay was run. Study processing details: Filtering of immunoSEQ junctional sequences could not match full-length read filtering. TCRdb keeps only in-frame clones here, not all; method: immunoSEQ multiplex PCR. That table furnishes V, J and clone size, whereas the DNA furnished D and trimming. The data show about 2.1 million clones, with 90% to 95% seen just once and about 1.7% held by the top ten. Trimming stripped 6 bases from V and 6 bases from J, with 17 bases between. Germline V gene lookup returns CDR1 MGHDK and CDR2 SYGVNS. This CDR3 has 15 amino acids. This specimen comes from a study of shared clonotypes between healthy human individuals. Points from the study as a whole: Tissues were not sampled, only blood, and their repertoires likely differ.

Sequenced sample: naive CD8+ T cells from PBMCs. This receptor was taken from a man in his late teens or twenties in good health. Some clones in this sample may be carry-over from other donors' samples. The chain is built from TRBV25-1 and TRBJ2-2; D remains ambiguous. The CDR3 spells CASSPFGRSAGELFF. The DNA of the CDR3 is TGTGCCAGCAGCCCCTTCGGTAGATCGGCCGGGGAGCTGTTTTTT.